This record concerns one TCR beta chain sequence. In the original analysis: Nucleated cell counts were estimated from reference gene primer amplification. Profiled with immunoSEQ multiplex PCR; TCRdb holds only in-frame clones, not every one. The DNA was the basis for D and trimming; V, J and clone size are from that table. The sample holds around 200,000 clones; 75% to 85% are singletons and the top ten take around 8.8%. Membership in each cohort depended on participant-reported clinical history. The CDR3 runs to 16 residues. V trimming: 7 bases; J trimming: 3 bases; junction bases outside the gene matches: 12. Germline V gives CDR1 LGHNT, CDR2 FRNRAP. The data originate from a study of blood T cell repertoires in COVID-19. Study-level background: The United States, Italy and Spain provided the acute and convalescent COVID-19 samples.

The sequenced sample consisted of PBMCs or T cells enriched from blood (not recorded which). The source is a man in his forties or fifties who had recovered from COVID-19. V gene TRBV12-5 combines with J gene TRBJ2-1; 7 nucleotides line up with TRBD1. In nucleotides, the CDR3 is TGTGCTAGTGCCCGCGGCGGGCAGGGGGTCTACAATGAGCAGTTCTTC. Translated, it gives CASARGGQGVYNEQFF.